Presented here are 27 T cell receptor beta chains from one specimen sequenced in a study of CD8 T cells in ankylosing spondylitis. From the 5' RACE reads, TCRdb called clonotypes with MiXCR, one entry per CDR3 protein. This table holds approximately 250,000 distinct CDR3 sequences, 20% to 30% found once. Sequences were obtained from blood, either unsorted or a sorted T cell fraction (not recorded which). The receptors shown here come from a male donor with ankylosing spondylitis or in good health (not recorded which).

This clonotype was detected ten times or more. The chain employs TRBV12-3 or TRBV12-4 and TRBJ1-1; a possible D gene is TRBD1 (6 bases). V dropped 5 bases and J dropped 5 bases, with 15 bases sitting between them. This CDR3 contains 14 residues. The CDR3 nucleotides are TGTGCCAGCAGTGAGGAGGGGGGCACGACTGAAGCTTTCTTT. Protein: CASSEEGGTTEAFF.

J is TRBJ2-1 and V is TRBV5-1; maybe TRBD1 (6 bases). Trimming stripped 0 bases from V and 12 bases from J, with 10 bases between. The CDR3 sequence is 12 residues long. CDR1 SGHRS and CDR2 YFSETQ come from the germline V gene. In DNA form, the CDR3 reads TGCGCCAGCAGCTTGGACAGGGTTGGGCAGTTCTTC. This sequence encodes CASSLDRVGQFF.

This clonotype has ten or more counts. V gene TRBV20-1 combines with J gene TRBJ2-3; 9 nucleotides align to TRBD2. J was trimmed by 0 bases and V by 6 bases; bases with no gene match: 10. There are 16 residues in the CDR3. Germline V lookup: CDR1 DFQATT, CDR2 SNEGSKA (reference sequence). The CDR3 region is CSARESGGPSTDTQYF. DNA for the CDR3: TGCAGTGCGAGGGAAAGCGGGGGGCCGAGCACAGATACGCAGTATTTT.

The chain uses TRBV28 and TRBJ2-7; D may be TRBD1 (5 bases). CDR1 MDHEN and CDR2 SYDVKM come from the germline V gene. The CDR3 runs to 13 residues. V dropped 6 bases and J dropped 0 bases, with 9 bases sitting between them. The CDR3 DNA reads TGTGCCAGCAGAAAGACAGCCTCCTACGAGCAGTACTTC. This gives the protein CASRKTASYEQYF.

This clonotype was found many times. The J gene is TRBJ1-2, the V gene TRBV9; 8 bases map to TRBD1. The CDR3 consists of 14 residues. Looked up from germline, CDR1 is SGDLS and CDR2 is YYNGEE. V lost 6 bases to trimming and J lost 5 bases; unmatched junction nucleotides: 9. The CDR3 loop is CASNNDRGGYGYTF. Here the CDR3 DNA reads TGTGCCAGCAACAACGACAGGGGCGGGTATGGCTACACCTTC.

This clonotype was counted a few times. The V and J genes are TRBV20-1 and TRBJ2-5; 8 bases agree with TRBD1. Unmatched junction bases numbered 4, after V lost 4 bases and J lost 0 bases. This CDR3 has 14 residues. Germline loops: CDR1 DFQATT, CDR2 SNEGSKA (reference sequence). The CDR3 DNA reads TGCAGTGCTAACAGGGGGTGGTACCAAGAGACCCAGTACTTC. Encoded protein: CSANRGWYQETQYF.

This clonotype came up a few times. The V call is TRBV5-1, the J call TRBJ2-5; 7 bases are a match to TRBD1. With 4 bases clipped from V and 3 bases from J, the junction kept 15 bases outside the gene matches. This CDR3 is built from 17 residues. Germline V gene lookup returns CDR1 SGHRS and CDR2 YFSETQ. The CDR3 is CASSPFLTGLAEETQYF. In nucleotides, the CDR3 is TGCGCCAGCAGCCCTTTCCTGACAGGGCTGGCCGAAGAGACCCAGTACTTC.

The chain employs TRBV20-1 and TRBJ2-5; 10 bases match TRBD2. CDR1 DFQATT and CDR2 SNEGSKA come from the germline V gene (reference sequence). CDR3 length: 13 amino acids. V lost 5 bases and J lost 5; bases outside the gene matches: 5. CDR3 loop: CSAEPSGGETQYF. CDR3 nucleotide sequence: TGCAGTGCTGAACCTAGCGGGGGTGAGACCCAGTACTTC.

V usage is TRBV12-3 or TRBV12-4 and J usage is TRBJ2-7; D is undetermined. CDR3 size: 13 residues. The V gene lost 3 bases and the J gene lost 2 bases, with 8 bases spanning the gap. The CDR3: CASSLQVPYEQYF. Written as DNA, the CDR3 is TGTGCCAGCAGTTTGCAGGTCCCCTACGAGCAGTACTTC.

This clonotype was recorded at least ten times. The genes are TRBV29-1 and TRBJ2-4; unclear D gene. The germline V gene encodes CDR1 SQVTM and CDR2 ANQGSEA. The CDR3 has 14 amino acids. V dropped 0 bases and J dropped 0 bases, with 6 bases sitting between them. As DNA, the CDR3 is TGCAGCGTTGAAGATCGGCTAGCCAAAAACATTCAGTACTTC. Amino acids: CSVEDRLAKNIQYF.

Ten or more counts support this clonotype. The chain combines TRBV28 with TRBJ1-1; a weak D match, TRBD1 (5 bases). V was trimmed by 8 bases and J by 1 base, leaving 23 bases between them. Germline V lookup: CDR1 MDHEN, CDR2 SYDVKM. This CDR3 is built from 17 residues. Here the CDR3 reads CASSTGEGRGRNTEAFF. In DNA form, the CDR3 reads TGTGCCAGCTCTACTGGGGAGGGTAGGGGTAGGAACACTGAAGCTTTCTTT. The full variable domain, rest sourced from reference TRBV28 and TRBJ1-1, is DVKVTQSSRYLVKRTGEKVFLECVQDMDHENMFWYRQDPGLGLRLIYFSYDVKMKEKGDIPEGYSVSREKKERFSLILESASTNQTSMYLCASSTGEGRGRNTEAFFGQGTRLTVV.

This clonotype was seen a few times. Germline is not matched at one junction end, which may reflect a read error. Written as DNA, the CDR3 is TGCAGTGCGAGAGGGGGTGAGGTTATCGAGACCCAGTACTTC. Residues: CSARGGEVIETQYF. The chain uses TRBV20-1 and TRBJ2-5, with D perhaps matching TRBD1 (6 bases). The germline V gene encodes CDR1 DFQATT and CDR2 SNEGSKA (reference sequence). This CDR3 has 14 amino acids.

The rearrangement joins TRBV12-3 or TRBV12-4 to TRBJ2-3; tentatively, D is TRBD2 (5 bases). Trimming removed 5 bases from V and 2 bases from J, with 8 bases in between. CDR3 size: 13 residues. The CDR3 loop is CASSGLPTDTQYF. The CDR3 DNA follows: TGTGCCAGCAGTGGACTTCCCACAGATACGCAGTATTTT.

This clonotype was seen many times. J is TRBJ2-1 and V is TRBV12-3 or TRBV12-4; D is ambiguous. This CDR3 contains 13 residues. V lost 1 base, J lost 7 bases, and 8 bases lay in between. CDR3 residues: CASSLDSRNEQFF. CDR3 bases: TGTGCCAGCAGTTTAGACAGTAGGAATGAGCAGTTCTTC.

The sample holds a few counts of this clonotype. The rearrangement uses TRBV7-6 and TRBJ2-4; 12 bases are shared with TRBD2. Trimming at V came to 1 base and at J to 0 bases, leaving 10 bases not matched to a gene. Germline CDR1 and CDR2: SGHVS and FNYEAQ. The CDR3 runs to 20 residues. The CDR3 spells CASSLEVASGGAGAKNIQYF. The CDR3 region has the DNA TGTGCCAGCAGCTTAGAAGTCGCTAGCGGGGGGGCCGGAGCCAAAAACATTCAGTACTTC.

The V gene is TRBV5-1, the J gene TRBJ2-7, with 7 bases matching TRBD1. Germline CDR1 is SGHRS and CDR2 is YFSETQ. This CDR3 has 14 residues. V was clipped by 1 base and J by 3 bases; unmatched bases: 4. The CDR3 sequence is CASSLLPGGYEQYF. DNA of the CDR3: TGCGCCAGCAGCTTGTTGCCAGGGGGCTACGAGCAGTACTTC.

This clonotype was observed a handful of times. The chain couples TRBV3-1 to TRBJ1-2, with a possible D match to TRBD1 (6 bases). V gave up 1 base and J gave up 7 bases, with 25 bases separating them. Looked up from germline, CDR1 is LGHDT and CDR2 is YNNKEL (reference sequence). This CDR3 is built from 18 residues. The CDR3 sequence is CASSQVGGSATGGGGYTF. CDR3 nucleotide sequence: TGTGCCAGCAGCCAAGTGGGAGGTTCGGCGACAGGAGGAGGTGGCTACACCTTC.

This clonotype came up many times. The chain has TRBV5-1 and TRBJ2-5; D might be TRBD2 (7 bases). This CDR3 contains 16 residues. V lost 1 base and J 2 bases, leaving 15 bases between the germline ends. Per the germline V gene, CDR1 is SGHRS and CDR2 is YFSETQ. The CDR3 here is CASSLFGGGVQETQYF. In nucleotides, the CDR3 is TGCGCCAGCAGCTTGTTTGGAGGGGGGGTGCAAGAGACCCAGTACTTC.

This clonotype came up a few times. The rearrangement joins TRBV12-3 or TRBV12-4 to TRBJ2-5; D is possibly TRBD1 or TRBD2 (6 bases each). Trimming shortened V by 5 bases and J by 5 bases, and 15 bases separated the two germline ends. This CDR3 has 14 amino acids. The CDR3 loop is CASSLRGGQETQYF. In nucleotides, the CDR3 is TGTGCCAGCAGTCTCAGAGGGGGGCAGGAGACCCAGTACTTC.

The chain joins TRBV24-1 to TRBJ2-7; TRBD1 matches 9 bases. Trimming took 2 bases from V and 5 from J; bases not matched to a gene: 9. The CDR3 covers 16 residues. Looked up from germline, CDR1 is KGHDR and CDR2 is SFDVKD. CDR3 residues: CATSDSGGTGFNEQYF. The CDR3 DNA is TGTGCCACCAGTGATTCGGGCGGGACAGGGTTCAACGAGCAGTACTTC.

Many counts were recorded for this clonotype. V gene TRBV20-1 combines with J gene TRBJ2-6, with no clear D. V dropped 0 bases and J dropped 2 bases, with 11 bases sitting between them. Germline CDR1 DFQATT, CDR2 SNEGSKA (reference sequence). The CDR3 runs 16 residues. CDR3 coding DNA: TGCAGTGCTAGAGATGATCGCGGAACTGGGGCCAACGTCCTGACTTTC. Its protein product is CSARDDRGTGANVLTF.

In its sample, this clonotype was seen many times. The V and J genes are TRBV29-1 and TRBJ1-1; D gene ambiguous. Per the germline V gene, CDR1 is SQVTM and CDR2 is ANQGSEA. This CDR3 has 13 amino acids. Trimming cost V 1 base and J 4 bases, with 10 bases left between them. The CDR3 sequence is CSVEGLASTEAFF. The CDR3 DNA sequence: TGCAGCGTTGAAGGCCTAGCGAGCACTGAAGCTTTCTTT.

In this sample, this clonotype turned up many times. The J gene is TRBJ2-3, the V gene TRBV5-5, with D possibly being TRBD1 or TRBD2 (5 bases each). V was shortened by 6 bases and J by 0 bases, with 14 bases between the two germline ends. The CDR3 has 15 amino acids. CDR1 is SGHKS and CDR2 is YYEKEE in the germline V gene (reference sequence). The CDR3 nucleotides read TGTGCCAGCAATTTCGAGGGGCCGAGCACAGATACGCAGTATTTT. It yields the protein CASNFEGPSTDTQYF.

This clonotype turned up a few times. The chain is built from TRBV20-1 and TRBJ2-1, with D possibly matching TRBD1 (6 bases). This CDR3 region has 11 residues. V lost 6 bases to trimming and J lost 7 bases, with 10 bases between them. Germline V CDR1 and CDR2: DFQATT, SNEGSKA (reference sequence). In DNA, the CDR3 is TGCAGTGCAACACAGGGTAATGAGCAGTTCTTC. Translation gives CSATQGNEQFF.

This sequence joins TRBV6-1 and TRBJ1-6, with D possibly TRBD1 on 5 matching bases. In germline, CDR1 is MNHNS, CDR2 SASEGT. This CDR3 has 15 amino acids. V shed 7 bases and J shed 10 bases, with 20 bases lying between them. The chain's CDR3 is CASTRFPGRESPLHF. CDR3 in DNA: TGTGCCAGCACCCGATTTCCGGGACGGGAGTCACCCCTCCACTTT.

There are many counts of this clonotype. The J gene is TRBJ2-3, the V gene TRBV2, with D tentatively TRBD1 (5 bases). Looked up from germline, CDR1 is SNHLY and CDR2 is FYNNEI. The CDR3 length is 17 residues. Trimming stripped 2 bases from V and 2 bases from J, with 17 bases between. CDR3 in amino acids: CASSERGGWASTDTQYF. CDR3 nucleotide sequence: TGTGCCAGCAGTGAAAGGGGCGGTTGGGCTTCCACAGATACGCAGTATTTT. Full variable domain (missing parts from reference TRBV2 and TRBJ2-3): EPEVTQTPSHQVTQMGQEVILRCVPISNHLYFYWYRQILGQKVEFLVSFYNNEISEKSEIFDDQFSVERPDGSNFTLKIRSTKLEDSAMYFCASSERGGWASTDTQYFGPGTRLTVL.

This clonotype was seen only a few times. The CDR3 DNA sequence: TGTGCCAGCAGCCCTAGCGGGGGGGCCTGGACCGGGGAGCTGTTTTTT. Translated, it gives CASSPSGGAWTGELFF. The chain is built from TRBV6-1 and TRBJ2-2; 12 bases fit TRBD2. From germline, CDR1 is MNHNS and CDR2 SASEGT. This CDR3 region has 16 residues. Trimming took 6 bases from V and 5 from J; bases not matched to a gene: 7.